This entry lists 5 T cell receptor beta chains sequenced from one sample in a study of STAT3 mutations in large granular lymphocyte leukemia. Only in-frame clones appear in the TCRdb table, and some are missing; sequencing was by immunoSEQ multiplex PCR. This table holds under 35,000 clones, about 86% found once. Whole-study results and caveats: Every T-cell large granular lymphocyte leukemia patient had at least one immunodominant TCR beta clonotype.

Their antigens are not known. Input material: peripheral blood mononuclear cells. All receptors derive from a man in his 60s with T-cell large granular lymphocyte leukemia. Some clones in this sample may be carry-over from other donors' samples.

This chain joins TRBV18 and TRBJ2-5; possibly TRBD2 for D (6 bases). Trimming shortened V by 0 bases and J by 5 bases, and 16 bases separated the two germline ends. The CDR3 totals 16 residues. Germline CDR1 is KGHSH and CDR2 is LQKENI. The CDR3 nucleotides read TGTGCCAGCTCACCACCAAGTAGGGCGGGATTGGAGACCCAGTACTTC. Its translation: CASSPPSRAGLETQYF.

The CDR3 bases are TGTGCCAGCAGCCTCCTCCCGGGACTAGCGGGGTCCCGAGTCCCGGATACGCAGTATTTT. Its translation is CASSLLPGLAGSRVPDTQYF. This rearrangement joins TRBV7-6 to TRBJ2-3; 13 bases map to TRBD2. This CDR3 spans 20 amino acids. Germline loops: CDR1 SGHVS, CDR2 FNYEAQ. Trimming removed 5 bases from V and 6 bases from J; junction bases left unmatched: 20. Drawing the rest from reference TRBV7-6 and TRBJ2-3, the complete variable domain is GAGVSQSPRYKVTKRGQDVALRCDPISGHVSLYWYRQALGQGPEFLTYFNYEAQQDKSGLPNDRFSAERPEGSISTLTIQRTEQRDSAMYRCASSLLPGLAGSRVPDTQYFGPGTRLTVL.

This chain connects TRBV30 to TRBJ2-7; 7 bases are a match to TRBD1. Germline-derived CDR1 and CDR2 are GTSNPN and SVGIG (reference sequence). V dropped 4 bases and J dropped 6; count of bases not matched to a gene: 6. CDR3 length equals 12 residues. The DNA for the CDR3 is TGTGCCTGGAAGGGACAGCACGGCGAGCAGTACTTC. It translates to CAWKGQHGEQYF.

The J gene is TRBJ1-1, the V gene TRBV9; 9 nucleotides match TRBD1. Germline CDR1 and CDR2: SGDLS and YYNGEE. With V trimmed by 7 bases and J by 8 bases, 6 bases remained unmatched. The CDR3 is 12 residues long. The CDR3 loop is CASGQGTSEAFF. The DNA of the CDR3 is TGTGCCAGCGGACAGGGGACGTCAGAAGCTTTCTTT.

This rearrangement joins TRBV18 to TRBJ2-7; tentative D call: TRBD1 (6 bases). The CDR3 loop spans 14 amino acids. V was cut by 2 bases and J by 8 bases, with 16 bases left in between. Germline V gene data show CDR1 as KGHSH and CDR2 as LQKENI. The CDR3 DNA follows: TGTGCCAGCTCACCATACGATGCTGGGGGCAAGCAGTACTTC. This gives the protein CASSPYDAGGKQYF.